Sequencing of this TCR beta chain was carried out in a study of blood T cell repertoires in COVID-19. On the study more broadly: Samples of COVID-19 (acute and convalescent) were obtained from the United States, Italy and Spain. The analysed material was cDNA or gDNA that came from T cells, B-cell-depleted T cells, or PBMCs.

The germline CDR1 and CDR2 sequences are SEHNR and FQNEAQ (reference sequence). With V trimmed by 1 base and J by 0 bases, 9 bases remained unmatched. The CDR3 length is 19 residues. Source study methods: Nucleated cell counts were estimated from reference gene primer amplification. The protocol was immunoSEQ multiplex PCR, while the TCRdb copy is restricted to in-frame clones and leaves out a portion. V and J calls and clone size are given by that table; D and trimming were obtained from the DNA. This sample has more than 200,000 clones, with about 85% found just once. Sequenced input: peripheral blood. The J gene is TRBJ2-4, the V gene TRBV7-9, with 10 bases lining up with TRBD2. The origin of this receptor is a man between 65 and 85 years old with acute or convalescent COVID-19. The DNA for the CDR3 is TGTGCCAGCAGCTTAGACGAACTAGCGGGACCACTAGCCAAAAACATTCAGTACTTC. It translates to CASSLDELAGPLAKNIQYF.